This TCR beta chain was observed in a study of blood T cell repertoires in COVID-19. Whole-study context: Both acute and convalescent COVID-19 samples were obtained from the United States, Italy and Spain. Sources were T cells, B-cell-depleted T cells, or PBMCs; the material itself was cDNA or gDNA.

Germline V gene lookup returns CDR1 SGHAT and CDR2 FQNNGV. The CDR3 length is 12 residues. V was cut by 0 bases and J by 5 bases, with 3 bases left in between. Libraries were prepared by immunoSEQ multiplex PCR; TCRdb keeps only in-frame clonotypes and omits some of them. The data contain roughly 45,000 clones, about three quarters of them seen just once; the ten biggest clones take up over 25%. The chain combines TRBV11-2 with TRBJ2-3, with D hard to call. This TCR was sampled from a woman in her seventies with acute or convalescent COVID-19. The sample comprised peripheral blood. The CDR3 sequence is CASSLDRDTQYF. The CDR3 DNA sequence: TGTGCCAGCAGCTTAGATCGAGATACGCAGTATTTT.